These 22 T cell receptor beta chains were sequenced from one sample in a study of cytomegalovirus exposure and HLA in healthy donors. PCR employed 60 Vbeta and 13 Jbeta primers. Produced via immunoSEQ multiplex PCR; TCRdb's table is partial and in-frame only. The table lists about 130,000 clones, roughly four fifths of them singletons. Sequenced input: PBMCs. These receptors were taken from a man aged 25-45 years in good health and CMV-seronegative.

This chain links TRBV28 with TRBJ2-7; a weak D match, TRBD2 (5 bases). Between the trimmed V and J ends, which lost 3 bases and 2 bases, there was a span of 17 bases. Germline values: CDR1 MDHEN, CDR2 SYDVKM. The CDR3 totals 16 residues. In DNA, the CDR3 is TGTGCCAGCAGTTTTACAAGTTCGGCGGAGGCCTACGAGCAGTACTTC. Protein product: CASSFTSSAEAYEQYF.

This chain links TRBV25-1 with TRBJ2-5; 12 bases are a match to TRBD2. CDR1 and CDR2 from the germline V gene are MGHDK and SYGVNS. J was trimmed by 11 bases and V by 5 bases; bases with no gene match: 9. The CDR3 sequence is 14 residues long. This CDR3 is CASSPSGRAGEQYF. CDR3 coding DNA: TGTGCCAGCAGTCCTAGCGGGAGGGCGGGGGAGCAGTACTTC.

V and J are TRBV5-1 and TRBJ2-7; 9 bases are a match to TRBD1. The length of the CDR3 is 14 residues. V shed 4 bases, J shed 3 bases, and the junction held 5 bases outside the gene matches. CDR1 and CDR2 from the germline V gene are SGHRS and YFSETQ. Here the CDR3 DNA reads TGCGCCAGCAGCCCCCGGGGACAGGGCTACGAGCAGTACTTC. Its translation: CASSPRGQGYEQYF.

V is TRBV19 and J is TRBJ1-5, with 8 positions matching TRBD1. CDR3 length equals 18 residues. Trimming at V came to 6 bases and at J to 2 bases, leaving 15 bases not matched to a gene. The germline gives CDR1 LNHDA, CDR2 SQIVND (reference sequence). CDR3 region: CASSTITGGLRGNQPQHF. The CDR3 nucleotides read TGTGCCAGTAGCACTATTACAGGGGGACTCCGCGGCAATCAGCCCCAGCATTTT.

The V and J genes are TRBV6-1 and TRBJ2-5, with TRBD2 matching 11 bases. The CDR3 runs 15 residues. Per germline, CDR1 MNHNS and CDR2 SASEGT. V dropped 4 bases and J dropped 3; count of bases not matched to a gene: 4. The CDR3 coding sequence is TGTGCCAGCAGTGCCTGGGGACTAGCGGAAGAGACCCAGTACTTC. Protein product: CASSAWGLAEETQYF.

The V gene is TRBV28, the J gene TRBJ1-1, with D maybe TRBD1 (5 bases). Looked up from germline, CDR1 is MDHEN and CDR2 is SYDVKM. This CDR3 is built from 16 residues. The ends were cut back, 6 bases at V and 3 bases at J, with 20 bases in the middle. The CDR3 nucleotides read TGTGCCAGCAGCCCCTCGGGGGTCCCGAGGGACACTGAAGCTTTCTTT. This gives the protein CASSPSGVPRDTEAFF. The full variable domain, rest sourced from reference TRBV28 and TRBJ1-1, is DVKVTQSSRYLVKRTGEKVFLECVQDMDHENMFWYRQDPGLGLRLIYFSYDVKMKEKGDIPEGYSVSREKKERFSLILESASTNQTSMYLCASSPSGVPRDTEAFFGQGTRLTVV.

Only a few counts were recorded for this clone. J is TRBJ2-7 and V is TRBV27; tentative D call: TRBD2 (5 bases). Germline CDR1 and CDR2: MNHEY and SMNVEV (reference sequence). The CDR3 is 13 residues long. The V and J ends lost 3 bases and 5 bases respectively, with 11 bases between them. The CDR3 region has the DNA TGTGCCAGCAGTTTCCGTGTCGGGGACGAGCAGTACTTC. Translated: CASSFRVGDEQYF.

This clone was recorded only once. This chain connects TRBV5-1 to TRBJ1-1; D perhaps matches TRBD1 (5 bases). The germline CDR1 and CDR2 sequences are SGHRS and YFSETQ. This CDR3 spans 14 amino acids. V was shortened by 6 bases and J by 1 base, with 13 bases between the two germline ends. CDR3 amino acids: CASTRQPGNTEAFF. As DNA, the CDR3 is TGCGCCAGCACCCGACAGCCAGGGAACACTGAAGCTTTCTTT. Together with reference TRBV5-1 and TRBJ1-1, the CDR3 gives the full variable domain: KAGVTQTPRYLIKTRGQQVTLSCSPISGHRSVSWYQQTPGQGLQFLFEYFSETQRNKGNFPGRFSGRQFSNSRSEMNVSTLELGDSALYLCASTRQPGNTEAFFGQGTRLTVV.

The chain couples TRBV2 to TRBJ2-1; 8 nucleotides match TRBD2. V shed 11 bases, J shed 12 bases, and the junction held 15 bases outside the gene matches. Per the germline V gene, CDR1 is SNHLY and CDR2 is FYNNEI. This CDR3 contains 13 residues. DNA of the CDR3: TGTGCCTCCACCGGGAGGACTAGCATATGGCAGTTCTTC. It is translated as CASTGRTSIWQFF.

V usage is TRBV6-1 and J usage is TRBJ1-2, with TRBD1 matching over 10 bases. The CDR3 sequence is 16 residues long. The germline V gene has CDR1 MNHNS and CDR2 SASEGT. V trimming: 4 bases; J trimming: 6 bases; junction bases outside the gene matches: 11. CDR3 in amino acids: CASSGSTGGRAHGYTF. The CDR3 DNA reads TGTGCCAGCAGTGGGTCGACAGGGGGCAGAGCCCATGGCTACACCTTC.

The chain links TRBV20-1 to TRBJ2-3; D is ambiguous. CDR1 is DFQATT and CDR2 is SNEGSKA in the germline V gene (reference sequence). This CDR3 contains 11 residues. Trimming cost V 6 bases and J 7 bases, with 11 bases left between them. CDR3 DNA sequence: TGCAGTGCCCCCGGTGCCCATACGCAGTATTTT. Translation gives CSAPGAHTQYF.

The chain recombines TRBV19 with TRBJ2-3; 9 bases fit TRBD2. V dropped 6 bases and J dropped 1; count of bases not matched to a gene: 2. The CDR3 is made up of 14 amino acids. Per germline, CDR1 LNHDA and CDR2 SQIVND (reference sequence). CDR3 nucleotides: TGTGCCAGTAGCTCTAGCGGGGGCACAGATACGCAGTATTTT. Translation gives CASSSSGGTDTQYF.

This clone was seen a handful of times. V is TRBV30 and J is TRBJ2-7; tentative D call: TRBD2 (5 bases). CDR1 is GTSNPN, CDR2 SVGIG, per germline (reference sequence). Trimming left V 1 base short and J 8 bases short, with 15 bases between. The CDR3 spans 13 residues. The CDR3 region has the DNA TGTGCCTGGAGTGGTCTTGACTATTCAAAGCAGTACTTC. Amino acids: CAWSGLDYSKQYF.

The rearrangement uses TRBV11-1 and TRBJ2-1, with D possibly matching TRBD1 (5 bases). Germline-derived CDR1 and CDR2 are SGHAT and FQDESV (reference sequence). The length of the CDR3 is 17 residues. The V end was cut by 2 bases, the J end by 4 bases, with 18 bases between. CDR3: CASSLRGLGSRYNEQFF. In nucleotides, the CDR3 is TGTGCCAGCAGCTTAAGGGGTCTGGGATCGAGGTACAATGAGCAGTTCTTC.

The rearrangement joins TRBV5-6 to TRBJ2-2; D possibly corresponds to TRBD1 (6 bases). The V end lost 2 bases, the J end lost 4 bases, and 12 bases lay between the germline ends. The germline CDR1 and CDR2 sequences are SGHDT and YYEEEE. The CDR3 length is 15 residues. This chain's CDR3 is CASSFGSRGTGELFF. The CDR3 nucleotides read TGTGCCAGCAGCTTCGGTAGCAGGGGCACCGGGGAGCTGTTTTTT.

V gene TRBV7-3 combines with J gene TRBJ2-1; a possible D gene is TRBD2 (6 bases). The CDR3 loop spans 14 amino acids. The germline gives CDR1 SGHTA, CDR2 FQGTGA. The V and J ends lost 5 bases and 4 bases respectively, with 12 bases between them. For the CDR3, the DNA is TGTGCCAGCAGCATTGGGGGGAGATACAATGAGCAGTTCTTC. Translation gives CASSIGGRYNEQFF.

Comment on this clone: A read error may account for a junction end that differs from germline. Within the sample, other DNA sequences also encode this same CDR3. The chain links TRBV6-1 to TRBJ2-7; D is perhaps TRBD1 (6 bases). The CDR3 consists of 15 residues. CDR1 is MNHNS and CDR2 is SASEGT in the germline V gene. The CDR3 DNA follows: TGCGCCAGCAGGGAATCAACCGGGACATACTACGAGCAGTACTTC. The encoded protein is CASRESTGTYYEQYF.

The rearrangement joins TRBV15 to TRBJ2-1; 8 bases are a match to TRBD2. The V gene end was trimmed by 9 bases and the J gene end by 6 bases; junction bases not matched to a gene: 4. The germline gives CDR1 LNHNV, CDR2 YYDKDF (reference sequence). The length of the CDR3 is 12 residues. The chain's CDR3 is CATSLAGNEQFF. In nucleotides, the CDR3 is TGTGCCACATCGCTAGCGGGCAATGAGCAGTTCTTC.

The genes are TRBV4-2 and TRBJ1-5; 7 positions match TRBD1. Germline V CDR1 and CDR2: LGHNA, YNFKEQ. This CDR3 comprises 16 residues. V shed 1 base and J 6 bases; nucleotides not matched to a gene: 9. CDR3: CASSQGGQPGGQPQHF. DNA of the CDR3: TGTGCCAGCAGCCAAGGGGGACAGCCAGGGGGTCAGCCCCAGCATTTT.

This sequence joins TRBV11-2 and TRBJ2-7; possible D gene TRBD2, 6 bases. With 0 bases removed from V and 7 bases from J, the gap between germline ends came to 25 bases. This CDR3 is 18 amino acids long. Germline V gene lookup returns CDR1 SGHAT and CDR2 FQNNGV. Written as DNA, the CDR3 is TGTGCCAGCAGCTTAGATGGGCCTGGCGGGACCCTCACGGGAGAGCAGTACTTC. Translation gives CASSLDGPGGTLTGEQYF.

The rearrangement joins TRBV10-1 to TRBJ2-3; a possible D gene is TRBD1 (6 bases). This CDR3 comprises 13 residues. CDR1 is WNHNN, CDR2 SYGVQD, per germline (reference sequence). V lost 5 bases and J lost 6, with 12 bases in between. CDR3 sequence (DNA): TGCGCCAGCAGTCAGGGGCAAGCCGATACGCAGTATTTT. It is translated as CASSQGQADTQYF.

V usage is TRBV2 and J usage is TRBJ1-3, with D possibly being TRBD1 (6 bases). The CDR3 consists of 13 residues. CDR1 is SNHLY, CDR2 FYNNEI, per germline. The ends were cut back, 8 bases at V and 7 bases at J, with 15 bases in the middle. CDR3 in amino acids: CASARGAGNTIYF. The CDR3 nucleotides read TGTGCCAGCGCGCGGGGGGCAGGGAACACCATATATTTT.